The rows below give T cell receptor beta chains drawn from one sample of a study of blood T cell repertoires in COVID-19. Here immunoSEQ multiplex PCR was the method, and the copy in TCRdb shows in-frame clones only, minus some. The repertoire includes some 260,000 clones, nearly 90% of them detected once, and approximately 0.7% sits in the top ten. The specimen was peripheral blood. These receptor sequences come from a human donor in a cohort sampled during active COVID-19. Both conserved end residues are part of each CDR3. D genes are given only for firm matches. Clone size is shown for a subset of rows, as once, few, many or a class of expanded clone.

size: NA; J: TRBJ1-5; V: TRBV7-2; D: TRBD1; CDR3: CASARGQGQPQHF; DNA: TGTGCCAGCGCCAGGGGGCAGGGTCAGCCCCAGCATTTT
size: NA; J: TRBJ1-6; V: TRBV6-6; D: NA; CDR3: CASSYLGEVSSPLHF; DNA: TGTGCCAGCAGTTACTTGGGCGAAGTCAGTTCACCCCTCCACTTT
size: NA; J: TRBJ2-5; V: TRBV5-6; D: NA; CDR3: CASRWRRGNLETQYF; DNA: TGTGCCAGCAGATGGCGGAGGGGTAATTTAGAGACCCAGTACTTC
size: NA; J: TRBJ2-1; V: TRBV11-1; D: NA; CDR3: CASSLAPRAYNEQFF; DNA: TGTGCCAGCAGCTTAGCACCCAGGGCCTACAATGAGCAGTTCTTC
size: NA; J: TRBJ1-5; V: TRBV28; D: NA; CDR3: CASSFTQSTNQPQHF; DNA: TGTGCCAGCAGTTTTACACAGAGCACCAATCAGCCCCAGCATTTT
size: once; J: TRBJ2-7; V: TRBV14; D: TRBD2; CDR3: CASSQDSGRRYEQYF; DNA: TGTGCCAGCAGCCAAGATAGCGGGAGGAGATACGAGCAGTACTTC
size: NA; J: TRBJ1-2; V: TRBV18; D: NA; CDR3: CASSPRGWGTHIYGYTF; DNA: TGTGCCAGCTCACCTCGCGGTTGGGGCACTCACATTTATGGCTACACCTTC
size: NA; J: TRBJ2-7; V: TRBV5-1; D: TRBD2; CDR3: CASSLTRGSPYEQYF; DNA: TGCGCCAGCAGCTTGACGCGCGGGAGTCCCTACGAGCAGTACTTC
size: NA; J: TRBJ2-5; V: TRBV28; D: NA; CDR3: CASTRGSGVGETQYF; DNA: TGTGCCAGCACGAGAGGGAGCGGTGTCGGAGAGACCCAGTACTTC
size: NA; J: TRBJ2-5; V: TRBV20-1; D: NA; CDR3: CSASSQETQYF; DNA: TGCAGTGCTTCCAGCCAAGAGACCCAGTACTTC
size: NA; J: TRBJ2-3; V: TRBV20-1; D: NA; CDR3: CSASWGRSTDTQYF; DNA: TGCAGTGCTAGTTGGGGCAGAAGCACAGATACGCAGTATTTT
size: NA; J: TRBJ2-7; V: TRBV14; D: TRBD2; CDR3: CASSNRGSGRFAEQYF; DNA: TGTGCCAGCAGCAACCGTGGGAGCGGGAGATTTGCCGAGCAGTACTTC
size: NA; J: TRBJ2-7; V: TRBV5-1; D: NA; CDR3: CASSSDMTYEQYF; DNA: TGCGCCAGCAGCTCGGACATGACCTACGAGCAGTACTTC
size: NA; J: TRBJ2-7; V: TRBV19; D: TRBD1; CDR3: CASSTPGQWNEQYF; DNA: TGTGCCAGTAGTACCCCGGGACAGTGGAACGAGCAGTACTTC
size: NA; J: TRBJ1-2; V: TRBV15; D: TRBD1; CDR3: CATSGDREIHGYTF; DNA: TGTGCCACCAGCGGGGACAGGGAGATCCATGGCTACACCTTC
size: NA; J: TRBJ2-6; V: TRBV4-1; D: NA; CDR3: CASSPQGTGANVLTF; DNA: TGCGCCAGCAGCCCACAGGGAACTGGGGCCAACGTCCTGACTTTC
size: NA; J: TRBJ2-7; V: TRBV30; D: NA; CDR3: CAWSVTGIGEQYF; DNA: TGTGCCTGGAGTGTAACAGGGATAGGCGAGCAGTACTTC
size: NA; J: TRBJ1-5; V: TRBV19; D: NA; CDR3: CASSILTGEDSNQPQHF; DNA: TGTGCCAGTAGTATACTCACCGGGGAAGATAGCAATCAGCCCCAGCATTTT
size: NA; J: TRBJ1-6; V: TRBV6-1; D: NA; CDR3: CASSENSPYNSPLHF; DNA: TGTGCCAGCAGTGAAAACAGTCCCTATAATTCACCCCTCCACTTT
size: NA; J: TRBJ1-1; V: TRBV6-6; D: NA; CDR3: CASSSTDEAFF; DNA: TGTGCCAGCAGTTCCACAGATGAAGCTTTCTTT
size: once; J: TRBJ1-1; V: TRBV30; D: NA; CDR3: CAWSVNAMNTEAFF; DNA: TGTGCCTGGAGTGTAAATGCGATGAACACTGAAGCTTTCTTT
size: NA; J: TRBJ1-5; V: TRBV10-3; D: TRBD1; CDR3: CANRQGSNQPQHF; DNA: TGTGCCAACAGACAGGGAAGCAATCAGCCCCAGCATTTT
size: NA; J: TRBJ2-5; V: TRBV19; D: TRBD2; CDR3: CASRDLAGGETQYF; DNA: TGTGCCAGTAGAGATTTAGCGGGAGGAGAGACCCAGTACTTC